These T cell receptor beta chains were read from a single sample in a study of blood T cell repertoires in COVID-19. The protocol was immunoSEQ multiplex PCR, while the TCRdb copy is restricted to in-frame clones and leaves out a portion. The sample shows about 230,000 clones, around 80% of them seen only once. The material sequenced was peripheral blood. The receptor set was obtained from a middle-aged woman who had recovered from COVID-19. Both conserved end residues are part of each CDR3. The order of the fields is clone size, D gene, J gene, V gene, CDR3 protein, CDR3 DNA. The D gene is left open where the match is weak. Size is stated for part of the rows, as once, few or many counts, or as a class when the clone is expanded.

clone size: .; D gene: TRBD1; J gene: TRBJ2-7; V gene: TRBV5-1; CDR3 protein: CASSLSAGGAGPYEQYF; CDR3 DNA: TGCGCCAGCAGCTTGTCGGCAGGGGGCGCGGGGCCTTACGAGCAGTACTTC
clone size: .; D gene: .; J gene: TRBJ1-4; V gene: TRBV6-6; CDR3 protein: CASSYRTGNEKLFF; CDR3 DNA: TGTGCCAGCAGTTATCGGACGGGAAATGAAAAACTGTTTTTT
clone size: .; D gene: .; J gene: TRBJ2-6; V gene: TRBV7-3; CDR3 protein: CASSPSDTGANVLTF; CDR3 DNA: TGTGCCAGCAGCCCAAGTGACACTGGGGCCAACGTCCTGACTTTC
clone size: once; D gene: .; J gene: TRBJ1-2; V gene: TRBV18; CDR3 protein: CASSPQHGAIDGYTF; CDR3 DNA: TGTGCCAGCTCACCCCAACATGGAGCGATAGATGGCTACACCTTC
clone size: once; D gene: TRBD1; J gene: TRBJ1-2; V gene: TRBV29-1; CDR3 protein: CSTYRGEVGYTF; CDR3 DNA: TGCAGCACATACAGGGGGGAAGTGGGCTACACCTTC
clone size: .; D gene: TRBD2; J gene: TRBJ2-3; V gene: TRBV6-1; CDR3 protein: CASSEALAGGTDTQYF; CDR3 DNA: TGTGCCAGCAGTGAAGCCCTAGCGGGGGGCACAGATACGCAGTATTTT
clone size: few; D gene: TRBD1; J gene: TRBJ1-1; V gene: TRBV29-1; CDR3 protein: CSVTTGGNTEAFF; CDR3 DNA: TGCAGCGTCACGACAGGGGGCAACACTGAAGCTTTCTTT
clone size: .; D gene: .; J gene: TRBJ1-1; V gene: TRBV12-5; CDR3 protein: CASQQDGAEAFF; CDR3 DNA: TGTGCTAGTCAACAGGACGGCGCTGAAGCTTTCTTT
clone size: .; D gene: .; J gene: TRBJ2-5; V gene: TRBV24-1; CDR3 protein: CATSDPNREETQYF; CDR3 DNA: TGTGCCACCAGTGATCCAAACAGGGAGGAGACCCAGTACTTC
clone size: once; D gene: TRBD2; J gene: TRBJ2-2; V gene: TRBV3-1/TRBV3-2; CDR3 protein: CASTVAGGVGELFF; CDR3 DNA: TGTGCCAGCACGGTAGCGGGGGGAGTCGGGGAGCTGTTTTTT
clone size: .; D gene: TRBD2; J gene: TRBJ2-1; V gene: TRBV5-1; CDR3 protein: CASRTSGGAHNEQFF; CDR3 DNA: TGCGCCAGCAGGACTAGCGGGGGGGCCCACAATGAGCAGTTCTTC
clone size: .; D gene: TRBD1; J gene: TRBJ1-1; V gene: TRBV11-3; CDR3 protein: CASSLETGGSMNTEAFF; CDR3 DNA: TGTGCCAGCAGCTTAGAGACAGGGGGGAGTATGAACACTGAAGCTTTCTTT
clone size: .; D gene: .; J gene: TRBJ1-2; V gene: TRBV4-1; CDR3 protein: CASSPSETYGYTF; CDR3 DNA: TGCGCCAGCAGCCCATCCGAGACTTATGGCTACACCTTC
clone size: .; D gene: TRBD2; J gene: TRBJ2-1; V gene: TRBV6-6; CDR3 protein: CASSYVAGGSGIEQFF; CDR3 DNA: TGTGCCAGCAGTTACGTGGCGGGGGGGTCGGGTATTGAGCAGTTCTTC
clone size: once; D gene: .; J gene: TRBJ2-7; V gene: TRBV6-2/TRBV6-3; CDR3 protein: CASSHDGVSYEQYF; CDR3 DNA: TGTGCCAGCAGTCATGACGGGGTTTCCTACGAGCAGTACTTC
clone size: .; D gene: .; J gene: TRBJ1-4; V gene: TRBV12-3/TRBV12-4; CDR3 protein: CASSFKEKLFF; CDR3 DNA: TGTGCCAGCAGTTTTAAAGAAAAACTGTTTTTT
clone size: .; D gene: .; J gene: TRBJ1-5; V gene: TRBV6-6; CDR3 protein: CASSPLEVNQPQHF; CDR3 DNA: TGTGCCAGCAGCCCACTTGAAGTCAATCAGCCCCAGCATTTT
clone size: .; D gene: TRBD2; J gene: TRBJ2-7; V gene: TRBV28; CDR3 protein: CASSAYSGTSPYEQYF; CDR3 DNA: TGTGCCAGCAGTGCCTATTCCGGGACTAGCCCGTACGAGCAGTACTTC
clone size: few; D gene: .; J gene: TRBJ2-1; V gene: TRBV2; CDR3 protein: CASSQNRVGNEQFF; CDR3 DNA: TGTGCCAGCAGCCAGAACAGGGTGGGCAATGAGCAGTTCTTC
clone size: .; D gene: TRBD2; J gene: TRBJ2-7; V gene: TRBV15; CDR3 protein: CATSSRLAGDTYEQYF; CDR3 DNA: TGTGCCACCAGCTCCCGACTAGCGGGGGACACCTACGAGCAGTACTTC
clone size: .; D gene: .; J gene: TRBJ1-2; V gene: TRBV30; CDR3 protein: CAWRTRKVGRGGYTF; CDR3 DNA: TGTGCCTGGAGAACCCGGAAGGTCGGTCGCGGTGGCTACACCTTC
clone size: .; D gene: TRBD2; J gene: TRBJ2-2; V gene: TRBV19; CDR3 protein: CASRGGSRANTGELFF; CDR3 DNA: TGTGCCAGTAGGGGGGGGAGTAGGGCGAACACCGGGGAGCTGTTTTTT
clone size: .; D gene: .; J gene: TRBJ1-2; V gene: TRBV20-1; CDR3 protein: CSAGQSYGYTF; CDR3 DNA: TGCAGTGCTGGGCAGTCCTATGGCTACACCTTC
clone size: once; D gene: TRBD1; J gene: TRBJ2-7; V gene: TRBV10-3; CDR3 protein: CATRYGTGLGEQYF; CDR3 DNA: TGTGCCACGAGATACGGGACAGGGTTGGGCGAGCAGTACTTC
clone size: .; D gene: .; J gene: TRBJ2-7; V gene: TRBV7-8; CDR3 protein: CASSSQTDYYEQYF; CDR3 DNA: TGTGCCAGCAGCTCACAAACAGATTACTACGAGCAGTACTTC
clone size: .; D gene: TRBD2; J gene: TRBJ2-1; V gene: TRBV9; CDR3 protein: CASSKSGGAHLNEQFF; CDR3 DNA: TGTGCCAGCAGTAAAAGCGGGGGGGCGCATTTGAATGAGCAGTTCTTC
clone size: .; D gene: .; J gene: TRBJ2-7; V gene: TRBV28; CDR3 protein: CASSVIPGLRFHEQYF; CDR3 DNA: TGTGCCAGCAGTGTTATTCCAGGGTTGAGGTTCCACGAGCAGTACTTC
clone size: .; D gene: TRBD2; J gene: TRBJ2-7; V gene: TRBV5-6; CDR3 protein: CASSPLAGKRGEQYF; CDR3 DNA: TGTGCCAGCAGCCCATTAGCGGGGAAAAGAGGCGAGCAGTACTTC
clone size: .; D gene: .; J gene: TRBJ1-4; V gene: TRBV18; CDR3 protein: CASTREEKLFF; CDR3 DNA: TGTGCCAGCACCCGGGAGGAAAAACTGTTTTTT
clone size: once; D gene: .; J gene: TRBJ1-4; V gene: TRBV5-1; CDR3 protein: CASSPQGIAGEKLFF; CDR3 DNA: TGCGCCAGCAGCCCCCAGGGGATTGCAGGGGAAAAACTGTTTTTT
clone size: .; D gene: TRBD1; J gene: TRBJ1-2; V gene: TRBV6-5; CDR3 protein: CASRDGTGKLGGYTF; CDR3 DNA: TGTGCCAGCAGGGACGGGACAGGGAAGTTAGGGGGCTACACCTTC
clone size: .; D gene: .; J gene: TRBJ1-2; V gene: TRBV7-2; CDR3 protein: CASSSGWGDYGYTF; CDR3 DNA: TGTGCCAGCAGCTCCGGGTGGGGGGATTATGGCTACACCTTC
clone size: .; D gene: .; J gene: TRBJ2-1; V gene: TRBV19; CDR3 protein: CASSAHYRQANEQFF; CDR3 DNA: TGTGCCAGTTCGGCCCATTACCGACAAGCCAATGAGCAGTTCTTC
clone size: .; D gene: TRBD1; J gene: TRBJ1-1; V gene: TRBV6-2/TRBV6-3; CDR3 protein: CASSFHLTGTGGVDTEAFF; CDR3 DNA: TGTGCCAGCAGTTTCCACCTAACCGGGACAGGGGGGGTAGACACTGAAGCTTTCTTT
clone size: few; D gene: TRBD1; J gene: TRBJ1-6; V gene: TRBV6-5; CDR3 protein: CASRGGQGAASPLHF; CDR3 DNA: TGTGCCAGCAGGGGAGGACAGGGGGCGGCTTCACCCCTCCACTTT
clone size: .; D gene: TRBD2; J gene: TRBJ2-2; V gene: TRBV19; CDR3 protein: CASSRGGVTGELFF; CDR3 DNA: TGTGCCAGTAGTCGCGGGGGGGTTACCGGGGAGCTGTTTTTT
clone size: .; D gene: TRBD1; J gene: TRBJ1-1; V gene: TRBV3-1/TRBV3-2; CDR3 protein: CASSPPTGVPEAFF; CDR3 DNA: TGTGCCAGCAGCCCACCGACAGGGGTCCCTGAAGCTTTCTTT
clone size: .; D gene: TRBD2; J gene: TRBJ2-7; V gene: TRBV4-3; CDR3 protein: CASSRGLADEQYF; CDR3 DNA: TGCGCCAGCAGCCGAGGACTAGCGGACGAGCAGTACTTC
clone size: .; D gene: .; J gene: TRBJ1-1; V gene: TRBV29-1; CDR3 protein: CSVVGGNTEAFF; CDR3 DNA: TGCAGCGTGGTCGGGGGTAACACTGAAGCTTTCTTT
clone size: .; D gene: .; J gene: TRBJ2-3; V gene: TRBV19; CDR3 protein: CASNEGGGPSTDTQYF; CDR3 DNA: TGTGCCAGTAATGAGGGCGGCGGCCCTAGCACAGATACGCAGTATTTT
clone size: .; D gene: TRBD1; J gene: TRBJ2-5; V gene: TRBV11-3; CDR3 protein: CASSRQGGETQYF; CDR3 DNA: TGTGCCAGCAGCCGACAGGGGGGAGAGACCCAGTACTTC
clone size: .; D gene: .; J gene: TRBJ1-1; V gene: TRBV7-2; CDR3 protein: CASSLEVGDEAFF; CDR3 DNA: TGTGCCAGCAGCTTAGAGGTCGGAGATGAAGCTTTCTTT
clone size: .; D gene: TRBD2; J gene: TRBJ2-3; V gene: TRBV4-3; CDR3 protein: CASSQGTAGGLYF; CDR3 DNA: TGCGCCAGCAGCCAAGGAACAGCGGGGGGCCTATATTTT
clone size: .; D gene: .; J gene: TRBJ1-5; V gene: TRBV25-1; CDR3 protein: CTTETAQGPNQPQHF; CDR3 DNA: TGCACCACAGAAACTGCCCAGGGGCCCAATCAGCCCCAGCATTTT